One sample yielded the 23 T cell receptor beta chains listed below, sequenced in a study of blood T cells in healthy people across ages (dated by TCRdb to the mid-2010s). The receptor library was made with 5' RACE. The instrument given in TCRdb is Illumina HiSeq 2500. A second PCR of roughly 6 to 11 cycles was performed with a sample-barcoded 5' primer and a J-beta primer mix. Using fastp at Q25 and MiXCR, TCRdb reprocessed the public reads and kept productive beta chains. Every CDR3 protein is listed once, alongside the most common genes and DNA of its rows. Present in this sample are 710,000 or so distinct CDR3 sequences, 32% of which were seen just once. 15% of the sample comes from the top ten. Sample: blood. The receptor source for this set is a woman older than 75 in good health. Donor details come from another sample of the same person, matched by shared clones.

This clonotype was detected many times. The chain combines TRBV5-1 with TRBJ1-1, with a weak D call TRBD1 (6 bases). The CDR3 spans 15 residues. Germline CDR1 and CDR2: SGHRS and YFSETQ. Trimming took 3 bases from V and 4 from J, leaving 16 bases between them. The DNA of the CDR3 is TGCGCCAGCAGCTGGGTACAGGGACGCGGCACTGAAGCTTTCTTT. It codes for CASSWVQGRGTEAFF.

This clonotype was seen a handful of times. This sequence may be a read error, since a much larger clone differs from it by one base. The chain combines TRBV20-1 with TRBJ2-5; 10 bases are a match to TRBD2. The trim removed 0 bases at V and 11 bases at J, leaving 12 bases unmatched. There are 15 residues in the CDR3. CDR1 is DFQATT, CDR2 SNEGSKA, per germline (reference sequence). For the CDR3, the DNA is TGCAGTGCTAGAGATAAAGCGGGGGGGCCGTATGAGCAGTACTTC. This encodes CSARDKAGGPYEQYF.

The chain combines TRBV6-6 with TRBJ2-5; TRBD1 might be the D (5 bases). CDR3 size: 13 residues. Germline V gene lookup returns CDR1 MNHNY and CDR2 SVGAGI (reference sequence). With 6 bases removed from V and 11 bases from J, the gap between germline ends came to 19 bases. The CDR3 is CASSRPAGYKQYF. For the CDR3, the DNA is TGTGCCAGCAGCCGGCCGGCAGGGTACAAGCAGTACTTC.

Ten or more counts support this clonotype. The genes are TRBV15 and TRBJ1-4; perhaps TRBD1 as D (5 bases). V was clipped by 3 bases and J by 8 bases, with 19 bases between them. Germline V gives CDR1 LNHNV, CDR2 YYDKDF (reference sequence). The CDR3 is made up of 16 amino acids. The CDR3 is CATSRGFAGSGEKLFF. The CDR3 DNA sequence: TGTGCCACCAGCAGGGGATTTGCAGGGAGTGGGGAAAAACTGTTTTTT.

The V call is TRBV29-1, the J call TRBJ1-5; TRBD1 matches 7 bases. Trimming cost V 2 bases and J 9 bases; bases outside gene matches: 10. Germline values: CDR1 SQVTM, CDR2 ANQGSEA. This CDR3 is 14 amino acids long. CDR3 protein: CSVELTGSMGPQHF. CDR3 nucleotide sequence: TGCAGCGTTGAACTGACAGGGTCAATGGGGCCCCAGCATTTT.

As concerns this clonotype: A much larger clone sits a single nucleotide away, making a read error possible. The chain has TRBV5-1 and TRBJ2-1; D uncertain. The DNA end is more similar to TRBJ2-7, so the J call may be wrong. Germline V lookup: CDR1 SGHRS, CDR2 YFSETQ. The CDR3 contains 15 residues. DNA for the CDR3: TGCGCCAGCAGCTTGGAGGGATTCTCCTACAATGAGCAGTACTTC. Translating gives CASSLEGFSYNEQYF.

As to this clonotype: This could be a read error, since a much larger clone is one nucleotide away. V and J are TRBV7-2 and TRBJ1-5; perhaps TRBD1 as D (6 bases). CDR1 and CDR2 from the germline V gene are SGHTA and FQGNSA. The CDR3 totals 14 residues. CDR3 sequence: CASTPSGGNQPRHF. The CDR3 nucleotides read TGTGCCAGCACCCCTTCGGGGGGCAATCAGCCCCGGCATTTT. Combining the CDR3 with reference TRBV7-2 and TRBJ1-5 gives the whole variable domain GAGVSQSPSNKVTEKGKDVELRCDPISGHTALYWYRQSLGQGLEFLIYFQGNSAPDKSGLPSDRFSAERTGGSVSTLTIQRTQQEDSAVYLCASTPSGGNQPRHFGDGTRLSIL.

Details on this clonotype: One end of the junction does not line up with germline, which may come from a read error. The chain uses TRBV12-5 and TRBJ2-1; 7 bases align to TRBD1. The CDR3 loop spans 16 amino acids. Germline V gene data show CDR1 as LGHNT and CDR2 as FRNRAP. CDR3 DNA sequence: TGTGCTAGTAGTGAGACCGGGACAGTCTCCTGCAATGAGCAGTTCTTC. Translating gives CASSETGTVSCNEQFF.

This clonotype is a singleton in its sample. V is TRBV5-1 and J is TRBJ1-5; D is perhaps TRBD1 (6 bases). Germline values: CDR1 SGHRS, CDR2 YFSETQ. The CDR3 spans 16 residues. The V end was cut by 0 bases, the J end by 2 bases, with 12 bases between. CDR3 sequence reads: CASSLEGDVRNQPQHF. Here the CDR3 DNA reads TGCGCCAGCAGCTTGGAGGGGGATGTGCGCAATCAGCCCCAGCATTTT.

A note on this clonotype: Possible read error: a much larger clone is one base away. CDR3 protein: CASSDGFGHNEQYF. CDR3 nucleotides: TGTGCCAGCAGTGACGGGTTCGGTCACAATGAGCAGTACTTC. V is TRBV2 and J is TRBJ2-4; D is ambiguous. The CDR3 length is 14 residues. Germline loops: CDR1 SNHLY, CDR2 FYNNEI. V was trimmed by 3 bases and J by 13 bases, leaving 19 bases between them.

This clonotype came up many times. The chain uses TRBV14 and TRBJ1-6, with 9 bases fitting TRBD1. Looked up from germline, CDR1 is SGHDN and CDR2 is FVKESK. V trimming: 4 bases; J trimming: 9 bases; junction bases outside the gene matches: 7. This CDR3 is built from 15 residues. CDR3 bases: TGTGCCAGCAGCCTACAGGGGGCGCGGATTTCACCCCTCCACTTT. This gives the protein CASSLQGARISPLHF. Complete variable domain (other parts from reference TRBV14 and TRBJ1-6): EAGVTQFPSHSVIEKGQTVTLRCDPISGHDNLYWYRRVMGKEIKFLLHFVKESKQDESGMPNNRFLAERTGGTYSTLKVQPAELEDSGVYFCASSLQGARISPLHFGNGTRLTVT.

This clonotype was seen more than once but under ten times. This CDR3 reads CSASGGGTYEQYF. CDR3 bases: TGCAGTGCTAGCGGCGGGGGAACCTACGAGCAGTACTTC. The chain couples TRBV20-1 to TRBJ2-7, with TRBD2 matching over 7 bases. Germline V gene sequence: CDR1 DFQATT, CDR2 SNEGSKA (reference sequence). Trimming removed 3 bases from V and 2 bases from J; junction bases left unmatched: 4. There are 13 residues in the CDR3.

This clonotype was picked up many times. The chain carries TRBV10-3 and TRBJ2-3; 8 nucleotides agree with TRBD2. The CDR3 is made up of 15 amino acids. V lost 3 bases, J lost 4 bases, and 6 bases stayed unmatched. Germline V gene data show CDR1 as ENHRY and CDR2 as SYGVKD. Here the CDR3 reads CAISDQAGAADTQYF. CDR3 in DNA: TGTGCCATCAGTGACCAAGCGGGGGCAGCAGATACGCAGTATTTT.

This chain connects TRBV20-1 to TRBJ1-1; no definite D call. Per the germline V gene, CDR1 is DFQATT and CDR2 is SNEGSKA (reference sequence). This CDR3 comprises 15 residues. The V gene lost 0 bases and the J gene lost 0 bases, with 11 bases spanning the gap. The CDR3 nucleotides are TGCAGTGCTAGAGATGGGCAGACCATGAACACTGAAGCTTTCTTT. Protein product: CSARDGQTMNTEAFF.

V is TRBV7-2 and J is TRBJ2-5, with D perhaps matching TRBD1 or TRBD2 (5 bases each). The DNA end favors TRBJ2-4, so the J call may be wrong. Germline-derived CDR1 and CDR2 are SGHTA and FQGNSA. CDR3 size: 16 residues. The CDR3 nucleotides read TGTGCCAGCAGCCCAGGGACCAGGTCGCCCAAAAACATTCAGTACTTC. This sequence encodes CASSPGTRSPKNIQYF.

The chain has TRBV3-1 and TRBJ2-2, with 10 bases fitting TRBD2. Per the germline V gene, CDR1 is LGHDT and CDR2 is YNNKEL (reference sequence). The V gene end was trimmed by 4 bases and the J gene end by 4 bases; junction bases not matched to a gene: 6. The CDR3 consists of 16 residues. CDR3 residues: CASSRLAGGLTGELFF. CDR3 nucleotide sequence: TGTGCCAGCAGCCGGTTAGCGGGGGGCCTCACCGGGGAGCTGTTTTTT.

Concerning this clonotype: The junction departs from the called germline gene at one end, perhaps through a read error. CDR3 sequence reads: CASSLRGSQGDTQYF. In DNA, the CDR3 is TGTGCTAGCAGCCTCAGGGGGTCACAGGGAGATACGCAGTATTTT. The genes are TRBV7-7 and TRBJ2-3; 7 bases fit TRBD1. The CDR3 consists of 15 residues. Germline CDR1 SSHAT, CDR2 FNYEAQ (reference sequence).

Many counts were recorded for this clonotype. J is TRBJ2-1 and V is TRBV10-3, with 8 bases identical to TRBD1. Germline V gives CDR1 ENHRY, CDR2 SYGVKD. V gave up 6 bases and J gave up 3 bases; unmatched junction bases: 4. The CDR3 is 14 residues long. The CDR3 protein is CAIRGTGDYNEQFF. In DNA, the CDR3 is TGTGCCATCAGGGGGACAGGAGACTACAATGAGCAGTTCTTC.

This clonotype was found many times. The chain couples TRBV11-2 to TRBJ1-2; 7 bases are a match to TRBD1. This CDR3 contains 13 residues. The trim removed 5 bases at V and 8 bases at J, leaving 8 bases unmatched. The germline V gene encodes CDR1 SGHAT and CDR2 FQNNGV. In DNA, the CDR3 is TGTGCCAGCAGCCAGGGACAGCTTGTCGGCTACACCTTC. This gives the protein CASSQGQLVGYTF.

This clonotype was seen repeatedly, ten times or more. The chain employs TRBV7-2 and TRBJ2-7; 7 bases map to TRBD1. Germline loops: CDR1 SGHTA, CDR2 FQGNSA. V lost 5 bases to trimming and J lost 7 bases; unmatched junction nucleotides: 11. The CDR3 has 14 residues. The CDR3 nucleotides are TGTGCCAGCAGCCCCCGACAGGGAGCCCTAGAGCAGTACTTC. Translation gives CASSPRQGALEQYF.

The chain uses TRBV16 and TRBJ1-2; D remains ambiguous. CDR1 is KGHSY, CDR2 FQNENV, per germline. V was pared by 1 base and J by 2 bases, with 17 bases between. The CDR3 is made up of 17 amino acids. Here the CDR3 DNA reads TGTGCCAGCAGCCAATACCCGACTCCGAAGGAAAACTATGGCTACACCTTC. As protein: CASSQYPTPKENYGYTF.

This clonotype was picked up many times. The chain couples TRBV20-1 to TRBJ2-6; 9 bases agree with TRBD2. The CDR3 is made up of 20 amino acids. Per germline, CDR1 DFQATT and CDR2 SNEGSKA (reference sequence). V was pared by 0 bases and J by 0 bases, with 12 bases of the junction left unmatched. Here the CDR3 DNA reads TGCAGTGCTAGAGATCTCCAGCGGGGGGCCTCGAGCTCTGGGGCCAACGTCCTGACTTTC. It codes for CSARDLQRGASSSGANVLTF.

This clonotype has a count of ten or more. This chain joins TRBV20-1 and TRBJ1-2; 7 bases map to TRBD1. Trimming cost V 5 bases and J 4 bases; bases outside gene matches: 13. Germline lookup yields CDR1 DFQATT and CDR2 SNEGSKA (reference sequence). The CDR3 sequence is 15 residues long. CDR3 in amino acids: CSAGGGGGLGYGYTF. CDR3 nucleotide sequence: TGCAGTGCTGGAGGAGGAGGGGGCCTGGGCTATGGCTACACCTTC.